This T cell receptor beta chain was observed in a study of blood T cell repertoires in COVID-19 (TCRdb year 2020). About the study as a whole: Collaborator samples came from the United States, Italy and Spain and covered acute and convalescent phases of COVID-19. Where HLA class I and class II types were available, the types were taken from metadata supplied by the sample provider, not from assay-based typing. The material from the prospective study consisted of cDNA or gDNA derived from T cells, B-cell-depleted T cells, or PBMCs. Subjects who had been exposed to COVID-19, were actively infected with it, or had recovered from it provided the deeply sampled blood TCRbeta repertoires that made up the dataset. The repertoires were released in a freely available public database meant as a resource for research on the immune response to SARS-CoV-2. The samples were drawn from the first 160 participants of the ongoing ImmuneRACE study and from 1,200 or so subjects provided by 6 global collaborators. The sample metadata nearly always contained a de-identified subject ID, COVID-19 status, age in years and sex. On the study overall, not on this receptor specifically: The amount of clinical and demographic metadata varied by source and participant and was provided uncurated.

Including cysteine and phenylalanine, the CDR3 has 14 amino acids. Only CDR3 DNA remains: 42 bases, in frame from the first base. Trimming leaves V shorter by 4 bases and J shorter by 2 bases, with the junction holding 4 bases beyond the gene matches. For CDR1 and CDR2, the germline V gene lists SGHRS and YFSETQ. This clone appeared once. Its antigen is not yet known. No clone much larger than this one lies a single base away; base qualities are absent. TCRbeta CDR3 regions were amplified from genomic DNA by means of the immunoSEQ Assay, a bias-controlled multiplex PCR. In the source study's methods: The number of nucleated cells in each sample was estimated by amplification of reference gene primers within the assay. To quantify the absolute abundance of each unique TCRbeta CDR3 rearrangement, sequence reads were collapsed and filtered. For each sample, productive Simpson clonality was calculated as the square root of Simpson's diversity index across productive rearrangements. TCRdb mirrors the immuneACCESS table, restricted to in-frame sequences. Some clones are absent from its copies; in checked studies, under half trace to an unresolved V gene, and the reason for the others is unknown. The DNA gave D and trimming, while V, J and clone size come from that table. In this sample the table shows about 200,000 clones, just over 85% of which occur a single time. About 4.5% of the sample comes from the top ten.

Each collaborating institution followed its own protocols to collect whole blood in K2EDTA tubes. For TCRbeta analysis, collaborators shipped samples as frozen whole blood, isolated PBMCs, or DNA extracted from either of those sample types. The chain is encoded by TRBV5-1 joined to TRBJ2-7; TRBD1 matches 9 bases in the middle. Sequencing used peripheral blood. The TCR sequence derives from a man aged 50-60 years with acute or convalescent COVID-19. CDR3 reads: CASSPWDRAYEQYF. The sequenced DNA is TGCGCCAGCAGCCCTTGGGACAGGGCCTACGAGCAGTACTTC.